Following are 24 T cell receptor beta chains from one sample sequenced in a study of beta chain features in type 1 diabetes. Study findings and constraints: There was a moderate but significant shortening of TCRB CDR3s in all four CD4+ subsets of Type 1 diabetes patients.

What these receptors recognize is not known. Sequencing targeted expressed TCRB transcripts, as all isolated RNA had been reverse transcribed. Using immunoSEQ multiplex PCR, the repertoire was profiled, and TCRdb retains in-frame clones only, with some absent. The sample lists fewer than 350,000 clones; approximately 16% were seen once. Sequencing was performed on naive CD4+ T cells from blood. These receptors all come from a man between 18 and 35 years old with type 1 diabetes.

This chain links TRBV28 with TRBJ2-1; D ambiguous. The CDR3 length is 15 residues. CDR1 and CDR2 from the germline V gene are MDHEN and SYDVKM. V shed 4 bases and J shed 3 bases, with 13 bases lying between them. DNA for the CDR3: TGTGCCAGCAGTTCCCTGGCGGTGGGCTACAATGAGCAGTTCTTC. Protein product: CASSSLAVGYNEQFF.

Remarks on this clone: At one end, the junction sequence differs from germline, possibly due to a read error. The J gene is TRBJ1-2, the V gene TRBV5-6; TRBD1 might be the D (6 bases). This CDR3 has 9 amino acids. The germline V gene encodes CDR1 SGHDT and CDR2 YYEEEE. The DNA of the CDR3 is TGTGCCAGCAGCTTGGACAGGGTCTTC. Its translation is CASSLDRVF.

This chain uses TRBV19 with TRBJ1-2; 7 nucleotides line up with TRBD1. CDR1 and CDR2 (germline): LNHDA, SQIVND (reference sequence). V shed 3 bases, J shed 14 bases, and the junction held 12 bases outside the gene matches. This CDR3 spans 13 amino acids. Here the CDR3 DNA reads TGTGCCAGTAGTATGCGGGACAGTGGTGGCTCTACCTTC. This codes for CASSMRDSGGSTF.

This clone was seen a few times. The DNA of the CDR3 is TGTGCCAGCTCACCAATGGTACTCGGGACAGGACAAAACATTCAGTACTTC. Residues: CASSPMVLGTGQNIQYF. The chain couples TRBV18 to TRBJ2-4, with 8 bases lining up with TRBD1. J gave up 5 bases and V 2 bases, and 11 bases lay outside the gene matches. Germline CDR1 is KGHSH and CDR2 is LQKENI. The CDR3 has 17 residues.

Only a few counts were recorded for this clone. The rearrangement links TRBV18 to TRBJ2-7; unclear D gene. From germline, CDR1 is KGHSH and CDR2 LQKENI. The CDR3 consists of 15 residues. Trimming left V 6 bases short and J 2 bases short, with 17 bases between. In nucleotides, the CDR3 is TGTGCCAGCTCCTCCCCCGCTCTGGCAGCCTACGAGCAGTACTTC. Residues: CASSSPALAAYEQYF.

V and J are TRBV5-4 and TRBJ1-2; 8 bases align to TRBD1. The CDR3 is 15 residues long. With V trimmed by 4 bases and J by 6 bases, 11 bases remained unmatched. Germline V gene data show CDR1 as SGHNT and CDR2 as YYREEE (reference sequence). CDR3 loop: CASSLGWTGLDGYTF. CDR3 bases: TGTGCCAGCAGCCTCGGATGGACAGGGTTGGATGGCTACACCTTC.

The V gene is TRBV19, the J gene TRBJ2-7, with D tentatively TRBD1 (6 bases). The V end was cut by 2 bases, the J end by 0 bases, with 8 bases between. The CDR3 runs to 14 residues. Per germline, CDR1 LNHDA and CDR2 SQIVND (reference sequence). The CDR3 region is CASSIRTASYEQYF. CDR3 in DNA: TGTGCCAGTAGTATAAGGACAGCCTCCTACGAGCAGTACTTC.

This clone has more than one count but fewer than ten. The rearrangement joins TRBV27 to TRBJ2-7; 8 nucleotides line up with TRBD1. The CDR3 consists of 15 residues. Germline V CDR1 and CDR2: MNHEY, SMNVEV (reference sequence). Trimming cost V 5 bases and J 2 bases; bases outside gene matches: 8. The CDR3 is CASSRDGQGPYEQYF. The CDR3 DNA is TGTGCCAGCAGTCGGGACGGACAGGGTCCCTACGAGCAGTACTTC.

The chain is built from TRBV7-9 and TRBJ2-1; tentative D call: TRBD1 (5 bases). With 2 bases removed from V and 8 bases from J, the gap between germline ends came to 7 bases. The CDR3 length is 12 residues. Germline V gene data show CDR1 as SEHNR and CDR2 as FQNEAQ (reference sequence). CDR3 coding DNA: TGTGCCAGCAGCTTAATAGGGGATGAGCAGTTCTTC. It yields the protein CASSLIGDEQFF. Full variable domain (missing parts from reference TRBV7-9 and TRBJ2-1): DTGVSQNPRHKITKRGQNVTFRCDPISEHNRLYWYRQTLGQGPEFLTYFQNEAQLEKSRLLSDRFSAERPKGSFSTLEIQRTEQGDSAMYLCASSLIGDEQFFGPGTRLTVL.

This clone appeared a few times. The chain joins TRBV5-1 to TRBJ1-1; weak D call: TRBD1 (5 bases). CDR1 and CDR2 (germline): SGHRS, YFSETQ. The CDR3 contains 13 residues. V dropped 4 bases and J dropped 4 bases, with 11 bases sitting between them. The CDR3 DNA is TGCGCCAGCAGCCCCGGGGGGTTCACTGAAGCTTTCTTT. It encodes CASSPGGFTEAFF.

This chain links TRBV9 with TRBJ2-6, with D possibly matching TRBD1 (6 bases). Looked up from germline, CDR1 is SGDLS and CDR2 is YYNGEE. The CDR3 is 17 amino acids. Trimming pared 0 bases from V and 0 bases from J, leaving 10 bases between. The CDR3 bases are TGTGCCAGCAGCGTAGCAGGGGCCTTCTCTGGGGCCAACGTCCTGACTTTC. It yields the protein CASSVAGAFSGANVLTF.

This clone was seen a handful of times. The V call is TRBV30, the J call TRBJ2-3; 9 bases map to TRBD2. The CDR3 covers 18 residues. Losses at the gene ends were 2 bases for V and 4 bases for J; bases not matched to a gene: 16. Germline CDR1 is GTSNPN and CDR2 is SVGIG (reference sequence). The CDR3 bases are TGTGCCTGGAGTAAAGGCCCTATGGCGGGGGGGCTAGCAGATACGCAGTATTTT. Its translation: CAWSKGPMAGGLADTQYF.

This clone was counted a few times. CDR3 sequence: CAWSVFPYEQYF. The CDR3 region has the DNA TGTGCCTGGAGTGTATTTCCGTACGAGCAGTACTTC. The genes are TRBV30 and TRBJ2-7; D gene uncertain. CDR1 and CDR2 from the germline V gene are GTSNPN and SVGIG (reference sequence). V was cut by 0 bases and J by 4 bases, with 7 bases left in between. CDR3 size: 12 residues.

This clone showed up just a few times. The CDR3 here is CASSPVAGELFF. CDR3 nucleotides: TGTGCCAGCAGCCCGGTTGCCGGGGAGCTGTTTTTT. The V gene is TRBV11-2, the J gene TRBJ2-2, with D hard to call. The V and J ends lost 5 bases and 6 bases respectively, with 7 bases between them. In germline, CDR1 is SGHAT, CDR2 FQNNGV. This CDR3 is built from 12 residues.

The CDR3 DNA follows: TGCAGCGTTGGAGACAGGGTAGGGGATACGCAGTATTTT. As protein: CSVGDRVGDTQYF. V is TRBV29-1 and J is TRBJ2-3; 7 bases match TRBD1. In germline, CDR1 is SQVTM, CDR2 ANQGSEA. The CDR3 totals 13 residues. J was trimmed by 6 bases and V by 4 bases; bases with no gene match: 7.

The chain links TRBV7-2 to TRBJ2-7; no reliable D call. Germline V gene lookup returns CDR1 SGHTA and CDR2 FQGNSA. Trimming removed 1 base from V and 4 bases from J, with 14 bases in between. The CDR3 has 15 amino acids. The CDR3 coding sequence is TGTGCCAGCAGCTTAGGAGAGCCGGGTCTTTACGAGCAGTACTTC. This gives the protein CASSLGEPGLYEQYF.

The chain employs TRBV29-1 and TRBJ2-1; 10 bases match TRBD2. The CDR3 runs to 17 residues. The germline V gene has CDR1 SQVTM and CDR2 ANQGSEA. V lost 2 bases, J lost 4 bases, and 11 bases stayed unmatched. The CDR3 sequence is CSVEWVAGGLWYNEQFF. The DNA of the CDR3 is TGCAGCGTTGAATGGGTAGCGGGGGGCCTTTGGTACAATGAGCAGTTCTTC.

This clone was seen a handful of times. The chain is built from TRBV4-1 and TRBJ2-3; TRBD2 is a possible D gene (5 bases). CDR3 length: 15 residues. From germline, CDR1 is MGHRA and CDR2 YSYEKL. Trimming cost V 4 bases and J 2 bases, with 13 bases left between them. The CDR3: CASSLRDYFTDTQYF. For the CDR3, the DNA is TGCGCCAGCAGCCTTAGAGACTACTTCACAGATACGCAGTATTTT.

The J gene is TRBJ2-7, the V gene TRBV28; 10 nucleotides line up with TRBD1. The germline V gene encodes CDR1 MDHEN and CDR2 SYDVKM. This CDR3 comprises 14 residues. J gave up 3 bases and V 7 bases, and 6 bases lay outside the gene matches. CDR3 in amino acids: CASKAGTGVYEQYF. The CDR3 DNA sequence: TGTGCCAGCAAGGCCGGGACAGGGGTCTACGAGCAGTACTTC.

This clone was counted only a few times. The chain joins TRBV7-8 to TRBJ2-1; possible D gene TRBD2, 6 bases. The germline V gene encodes CDR1 SGHVS and CDR2 FQNEAQ. The CDR3 length is 14 residues. V lost 0 bases and J 4 bases, leaving 7 bases between the germline ends. The CDR3 bases are TGTGCCAGCAGCTTAGCGGGAGGTTACAATGAGCAGTTCTTC. It codes for CASSLAGGYNEQFF. The entire variable domain, with the rest obtained from reference TRBV7-8 and TRBJ2-1, is as follows: GAGVSQSPRYKVAKRGQDVALRCDPISGHVSLFWYQQALGQGPEFLTYFQNEAQLDKSGLPSDRFFAERPEGSVSTLKIQRTQQEDSAVYLCASSLAGGYNEQFFGPGTRLTVL.

Remarks on this clone: Distinct nucleotide sequences in the sample also encode this CDR3. The chain combines TRBV30 with TRBJ1-5, with 7 bases lining up with TRBD1. Germline values: CDR1 GTSNPN, CDR2 SVGIG (reference sequence). The CDR3 spans 13 residues. Trimming cost V 1 base and J 4 bases; bases outside gene matches: 1. CDR3 sequence (DNA): TGTGCCTGGAGTGGACAGGGAAATCAGCCCCAGCATTTT. Translating it yields CAWSGQGNQPQHF.

The sample holds a few counts of this clone. The chain carries TRBV7-9 and TRBJ1-3; possibly TRBD1 for D (5 bases). The CDR3 consists of 14 residues. CDR1 and CDR2 from the germline V gene are SEHNR and FQNEAQ (reference sequence). The V and J ends lost 4 bases and 0 bases respectively, with 7 bases between them. CDR3 protein: CASSSTGSGNTIYF. CDR3 bases: TGTGCCAGCAGCTCCACAGGCTCTGGAAACACCATATATTTT.

This clone was seen only a few times. The V call is TRBV30, the J call TRBJ2-5, with D tentatively TRBD2 (5 bases). Germline CDR1 reads GTSNPN; CDR2 reads SVGIG (reference sequence). This CDR3 is built from 14 residues. Trimming stripped 4 bases from V and 5 bases from J, with 17 bases between. This chain's CDR3 is CAWTPPSGFETQYF. The CDR3 DNA sequence: TGTGCCTGGACTCCTCCCTCGGGGTTTGAGACCCAGTACTTC. The full variable domain, rest sourced from reference TRBV30 and TRBJ2-5, is SQTIHQWPATLVQPVGSPLSLECTVEGTSNPNLYWYRQAAGRGLQLLFYSVGIGQISSEVPQNLSASRPQDRQFILSSKKLLLSDSGFYLCAWTPPSGFETQYFGPGTRLLVL.

This clone has more than one count but fewer than ten. The rearrangement links TRBV28 to TRBJ2-4; 11 nucleotides line up with TRBD1. Per the germline V gene, CDR1 is MDHEN and CDR2 is SYDVKM. J lost 15 bases, V lost 4 bases, and 2 bases had no gene match. This CDR3 is 11 amino acids long. CDR3 sequence: CASSSGTGGYF. DNA of the CDR3: TGTGCCAGCAGTTCCGGGACAGGGGGGTACTTC.